A selection of T cell receptor beta chains follows, all from one sample in a study of molecular identifiers for immune sequencing clone quantification. A single record per CDR3 protein comes from TCRdb applying MiXCR to the PCR reads. The sample lists about 330,000 distinct CDR3 sequences; roughly a quarter were seen once. Specimen: naive CD8+ T cells from blood, with Jurkat cell RNA spiked in. Every receptor here comes from a human donor in good health. Some libraries in this study had Jurkat cell RNA spiked in. The CDR3 runs from the conserved cysteine through the conserved F or W. A D gene is named only where the DNA matches it firmly. The size of a clone is reported for some rows only, either as once, few or many, or as a class for expanded clones.

d_call,j_call,clone_size,v_call,cdr3_nt,cdr3_aa
TRBD2,TRBJ2-1,few,TRBV25-1,TGTGCCAGCAGTGAACTTGGGATAAGCGGGAAGGCCAATGAGCAGTTCTTC,CASSELGISGKANEQFF
TRBD2,TRBJ2-1,few,TRBV30,TGTGCCTGGAGGACTAGCGGGGGGGCCCAGAGTGAGCAGTTCTTC,CAWRTSGGAQSEQFF
TRBD2,TRBJ2-3,many,TRBV15,TGTGCCACCAGCAGAGAAGGGACTAGCGGGAGGGCCTATGAAGATACGCAGTATTTT,CATSREGTSGRAYEDTQYF
TRBD1,TRBJ2-7,.,TRBV5-6,TGTGCCAGCAGCTCCCAAGACAGGGGGAGGTACGAGCAGTGCTTC,CASSSQDRGRYEQCF
.,TRBJ1-5,.,TRBV6-2/TRBV6-3,TGTGCCAGCAGTTATGAGGCCGGGTTCAATCAGCCCCAGCATTTT,CASSYEAGFNQPQHF
.,TRBJ2-7,few,TRBV12-3/TRBV12-4,TGTGCCAGCAGTTTCTCGGGGGCCAACGAGCAGTACTTC,CASSFSGANEQYF
.,TRBJ2-5,once,TRBV30,TGTGCCTGGAGTGCCCGGGGCAGTTGGGAGACCCAGTACTTC,CAWSARGSWETQYF
.,TRBJ1-2,.,TRBV4-1,TGCGCCAGCAGCCAAGAAACCGGGCCGTACTATGGCTACGCCTTC,CASSQETGPYYGYAF
.,TRBJ2-7,.,TRBV4-1,TGCGCCAGCAGCCTCGGACAGACCTACGAGCTGTACTTC,CASSLGQTYELYF
.,TRBJ2-7,.,TRBV6-6,TGTGCCAGCAGTTACGACCCAAACAGCTACGAGCAGTACTTC,CASSYDPNSYEQYF
.,TRBJ1-1,.,TRBV5-6,TGTGCCAGCAGCTTGAGAGCAGGTAGATCGAACACTGAAGCTTCCTTT,CASSLRAGRSNTEASF
.,TRBJ1-5,many,TRBV28,TGTGCCAGCAGTTCGACAGCTCCGGCCCAGCATTTT,CASSSTAPAQHF
TRBD1,TRBJ2-7,many,TRBV19,TGTGCCAGTAGTATCCTTCCGGGACAGGGCTACGAGCAGTACTTC,CASSILPGQGYEQYF
.,TRBJ2-3,.,TRBV6-2/TRBV6-3,TGTGCCAGCAGTGAGGGACACGACTTAGGAGATAGCACAGATACGCAGTATTTT,CASSEGHDLGDSTDTQYF
.,TRBJ1-5,many,TRBV6-5,TGTGCCAGCAGTTATAGGCAGAACAATCAGCCCCAGCATTTT,CASSYRQNNQPQHF
.,TRBJ2-1,.,TRBV11-3,TGTGCCAGCAGCTCCAAGGGACCGCCCTGGGACAATGAGCAGTTCTTC,CASSSKGPPWDNEQFF
.,TRBJ2-5,.,TRBV6-2/TRBV6-3,TGTGCCAGCAGCCGAGGTTCTAGCGCCTACCAAGAGACCCAGTACTTC,CASSRGSSAYQETQYF
.,TRBJ2-3,.,TRBV20-1,TGCAGTGCTAGAGATGGGGCAGGGGGAGGACGGACTAGCACAGATACGCAGTATTTT,CSARDGAGGGRTSTDTQYF
TRBD1,TRBJ1-1,.,TRBV5-4,TGTGCCAGCAGCCCATTACAGGGGGCGATTATTTCTGAAGCTTTCTTT,CASSPLQGAIISEAFF
.,TRBJ2-3,.,TRBV12-3/TRBV12-4,TGTGCCAGCAGCCACCTGTGGGGGCCGCGCACAGATACGCAGTATTTT,CASSHLWGPRTDTQYF
.,TRBJ2-1,many,TRBV7-6,TGTGCCAGCAGCACAACCCCCGGCGGACAGTTCCACAATGAGCAGTTCTTC,CASSTTPGGQFHNEQFF
TRBD2,TRBJ2-1,.,TRBV4-2,TGTGCCAGCAGCCAAGGTAGACTAGCGGGAGTTGGGTCGTACAATGAGCAGTTCTTC,CASSQGRLAGVGSYNEQFF
.,TRBJ2-7,.,TRBV7-9,TGTGCCAGCAGCTACAGCCTGACGTCCTCCTACGAGCAGTACTTC,CASSYSLTSSYEQYF
.,TRBJ2-7,.,TRBV27,TGTGCCAGCAGTTCCACCGCCGGGACCACCTACGAGCAGTACTTC,CASSSTAGTTYEQYF
.,TRBJ2-3,many,TRBV28,TGTGCCAGCAGTTTCTCCCCCCTCAAGGGGTTGAGGGATACGCAGTATTTT,CASSFSPLKGLRDTQYF
TRBD2,TRBJ2-4,few,TRBV7-9,TGTGCCAGCAGCCCACCCTCAGCGGGGGTAGCCAAAAACATTCAGTACTTC,CASSPPSAGVAKNIQYF
.,TRBJ2-3,few,TRBV27,TGTGCCAGCAGTCCACTCCAGGGGCACACAGATACGCAGTATTTT,CASSPLQGHTDTQYF
TRBD1,TRBJ2-3,few,TRBV12-3/TRBV12-4,TGTGCCAGCAGTGCTCATGGACAGGAAGGCAATACGCAGTATTTT,CASSAHGQEGNTQYF
.,TRBJ1-1,.,TRBV4-1,TGCGCCAGCAGCTCCAGTCAGGGGTCGAACACTGAAGCTTTCTTT,CASSSSQGSNTEAFF
.,TRBJ2-3,few,TRBV4-1,TGCGCCAGCAGCCAAGTTTACGGGGATACGCAGTATTTT,CASSQVYGDTQYF
.,TRBJ2-2,many,TRBV27,TGTGCCAGCAGGCCCCTCCGGGTCGAGGGCACCGGGGAGCTGTTTTTT,CASRPLRVEGTGELFF
.,TRBJ1-5,many,TRBV4-1,TGCGCCAGCAGCCAAGAGGCCCGTGGGGGAAGCAATCAGCCCCAGCATTTT,CASSQEARGGSNQPQHF
TRBD1,TRBJ1-2,.,TRBV5-1,TGCGCCATTTTGGACAGGATAGGTGGCTACACCTTC,CAILDRIGGYTF
.,TRBJ2-3,many,TRBV30,TGTGCCTGGAGTTCGACAGGCACAGATACGCAGTATTTT,CAWSSTGTDTQYF
.,TRBJ1-1,many,TRBV9,TGTGCCAGCAGCGTAGAGGGGGATGTTGACGCCATGAACACTGAAGCTTTCTTT,CASSVEGDVDAMNTEAFF
.,TRBJ2-5,many,TRBV5-4,TGTGCCAGCAGCTTATCCCGGGACGGGCCCCCGGGGGCCCAGTACTTC,CASSLSRDGPPGAQYF
TRBD2,TRBJ2-7,many,TRBV27,TGTGCCAGCAGGGCGGGAGGGGTCGAGCAGTACTTC,CASRAGGVEQYF
.,TRBJ2-7,.,TRBV5-8,TGTGCCAGCAGCTTGGGTGAGGAGGCCTACGAGCAGTACTTC,CASSLGEEAYEQYF
.,TRBJ2-3,many,TRBV6-1,TGTGCCAGCAGTGAATTGGAGGGGGGGATCACAGATACGCAGTATTTT,CASSELEGGITDTQYF
.,TRBJ1-1,.,TRBV19,TGTGCCAGTAGTCCAGGCCAAACCCCCACGACTGAAGCTTTCTTT,CASSPGQTPTTEAFF
TRBD1,TRBJ2-7,.,TRBV29-1,TGCAGCGTTGTCCCTGGGTCGACAGGGAGCTACGAGCAGTACTTC,CSVVPGSTGSYEQYF
.,TRBJ1-1,few,TRBV19,TGTGCCAGTAGTATATCCGTGAACACTGAAGCTTTCTTT,CASSISVNTEAFF
TRBD2,TRBJ2-7,.,TRBV28,TGTGCCAGCTCGTTAAGGGGACTAGCGGTCGGCGAGCAGTACTTC,CASSLRGLAVGEQYF
.,TRBJ2-5,.,TRBV21-1,TGTGCCAGCAGCACGTCAGTCCGGGGGCCCCAGTACTTC,CASSTSVRGPQYF
.,TRBJ2-7,few,TRBV7-9,TGTGCCAGCAGCCCGCACGACTCGGGGTTCTACGAGCAGTACTTC,CASSPHDSGFYEQYF
.,TRBJ2-7,.,TRBV9,TGTGCCAGCAGCATCGGGGCGAGCTCCTACGAGCGGTACTTC,CASSIGASSYERYF
TRBD2,TRBJ2-7,.,TRBV20-1,TGCAGTGCCAGGAGGACTAGCAGCTACGAGCAGTACTTC,CSARRTSSYEQYF
.,TRBJ2-7,.,TRBV7-9,TGTGCCAGCAGCACACCACCCCCCTTGGAGGGGATTACAAAGTACGAGCAGTACTTC,CASSTPPPLEGITKYEQYF
.,TRBJ1-4,many,TRBV6-5,TGTGCCAGCAGTGGAACAGGGTCAACTAATGAAAAACTGTTTTTT,CASSGTGSTNEKLFF
.,TRBJ2-5,once,TRBV5-1,TGCGCCAGCAGCTTACTGGACTCGATGGGGGAGACCCAGTACTTC,CASSLLDSMGETQYF
.,TRBJ1-5,many,TRBV5-6,TGTGCCAGCAGCGCTGGACGTCAAGGTCAGCCCCAGCATTTT,CASSAGRQGQPQHF
TRBD1,TRBJ1-5,.,TRBV2,TGTGCCAGCAGTCCAACCCGGGACAGGGGTGGCAATCAGCCCCAGCATTTT,CASSPTRDRGGNQPQHF
TRBD1,TRBJ1-2,few,TRBV27,TGTGCCAGCAGTCCCCGGACAGGGGGAAGCTATGGCTACACCTTC,CASSPRTGGSYGYTF